The clone carrying this T cell receptor (beta chain) was observed a single time. This sample is part of a study of OX40 agonist ivuxolimab in advanced cancers. For the study at large: Dosing consisted of intravenous ivuxolimab at 0.01 to 10 mg/kg every 2 weeks.

The data were produced by immunoSEQ multiplex PCR, yet TCRdb's version contains in-frame clones alone and is incomplete. This table has about 100,000 clones, around 91% appearing once. Trimming took 4 bases from V and 4 from J, leaving 11 bases between them. Germline loops: CDR1 WNHNN, CDR2 SYGVQD (reference sequence). The length of the CDR3 is 14 residues. Sample: CD4+ or CD8+ T cells sorted from blood, taken in a trial of the OX40 agonist ivuxolimab. The source of this sequence is an adult with an advanced solid tumor such as melanoma, head and neck, liver or kidney cancer. The chain recombines TRBV10-1 with TRBJ2-1; D possibly corresponds to TRBD1 (5 bases). CDR3 DNA sequence: TGCGCCAGCAGTGGGGGCCCCCGATACAATGAGCAGTTCTTC. It translates to CASSGGPRYNEQFF.